The T cell receptor (beta chain) described here comes from a study of blood T cell repertoires in COVID-19. Study context: The study drew acute and convalescent COVID-19 samples from the United States, Italy and Spain. Nucleic acid was either cDNA or gDNA, and it came from T cells, B-cell-depleted T cells, or PBMCs.

Trimming removed 5 bases at V and 8 bases at J, with 9 bases between. CDR3 length: 11 residues. Looked up from germline, CDR1 is MNHEY and CDR2 is SVGAGI. Original methodology: Amplification from reference gene primers served as the basis for estimated nucleated cell counts. Assay used: immunoSEQ multiplex PCR; TCRdb lists only in-frame clones, some missing. The V and J calls and clone size come from that table; D and trimming were worked out from the DNA. The sample includes 250,000 to 350,000 clones, 75% to 90% of them seen just once. This chain joins TRBV6-5 and TRBJ1-2; D perhaps matches TRBD1 (5 bases). This sequence originates from a woman in her thirties with active or convalescent COVID-19. The sequenced material came from peripheral blood. The CDR3, as DNA: TGTGCCAGCAGTAGGGGAAGGGGCTACACCTTC. Translated, it gives CASSRGRGYTF.